These T cell receptor beta chains were read from a single sample in a study of cytomegalovirus exposure and HLA in healthy donors. Clones were read by immunoSEQ multiplex PCR, and TCRdb kept only the in-frame ones, dropping some. The table includes some 100,000 clones, about 74% detected once. The specimen sequenced was PBMCs. Receptor source: a female donor in good health and CMV-seronegative. CDR3s include the opening cysteine and the closing phenylalanine or tryptophan. The order of the fields is J gene, V gene, CDR3 protein.

j_gene: TRBJ2-1
v_gene: TRBV12-5
CDR3aa: CASGLDPPPGVSYNEQFF

j_gene: TRBJ2-3
v_gene: TRBV5-1
CDR3aa: CASSWTAGGATDTQYF

j_gene: TRBJ2-4
v_gene: TRBV19
CDR3aa: CASSMAIAGAKNIQYF

j_gene: TRBJ2-1
v_gene: TRBV5-1
CDR3aa: CASSLARGNEQFF

j_gene: TRBJ1-2
v_gene: TRBV4-1
CDR3aa: CASSQEDRTTDYGYTF

j_gene: TRBJ2-3
v_gene: TRBV27
CDR3aa: CASSFGMRSTDTQYF

j_gene: TRBJ2-5
v_gene: TRBV7-7
CDR3aa: CASSLTSGGTGETQYF

j_gene: TRBJ1-2
v_gene: TRBV5-4
CDR3aa: CASSGERRAIYTF

j_gene: TRBJ2-3
v_gene: TRBV15
CDR3aa: CATSRHQGQSTDTQYF

j_gene: TRBJ1-2
v_gene: TRBV16
CDR3aa: CASSQWGTGSYGYTF

j_gene: TRBJ2-1
v_gene: TRBV6-1
CDR3aa: CASSEVVMRTGDNEQFF

j_gene: TRBJ2-1
v_gene: TRBV6-1
CDR3aa: CASSEFAGGQNEQFF

j_gene: TRBJ1-1
v_gene: TRBV9
CDR3aa: CASSAPGAEAFF

j_gene: TRBJ1-3
v_gene: TRBV7-9
CDR3aa: CASRDTDREVNTIYF

j_gene: TRBJ2-1
v_gene: TRBV5-1
CDR3aa: CASSSSGGAGGNEQFF

j_gene: TRBJ1-4
v_gene: TRBV28
CDR3aa: CASSLRNEKLFF

j_gene: TRBJ1-4
v_gene: TRBV6-6
CDR3aa: CASSPQNNEKLFF

j_gene: TRBJ1-2
v_gene: TRBV11-2
CDR3aa: CASSPGQGLPYGYTF

j_gene: TRBJ2-1
v_gene: TRBV27
CDR3aa: CASKSEPSSSYNEQFF

j_gene: TRBJ2-7
v_gene: TRBV7-6
CDR3aa: CASSGGGTYEQYF

j_gene: TRBJ2-2
v_gene: TRBV5-4
CDR3aa: CASRVGTGELFF

j_gene: TRBJ2-2
v_gene: TRBV27
CDR3aa: CASSLGTANTGELFF

j_gene: TRBJ2-1
v_gene: TRBV14
CDR3aa: CASSPTVSVLASSHEQFF

j_gene: TRBJ1-5
v_gene: TRBV27
CDR3aa: CASRETGNQPQHF

j_gene: TRBJ2-5
v_gene: TRBV2
CDR3aa: CASSGEGETQYF

j_gene: TRBJ2-2
v_gene: TRBV4-2
CDR3aa: CASSQESGGRTTGELFF

j_gene: TRBJ2-5
v_gene: TRBV7-9
CDR3aa: CASSFGGARETQYF

j_gene: TRBJ1-4
v_gene: TRBV7-9
CDR3aa: CASSAPGGWDEKLFF

j_gene: TRBJ2-7
v_gene: TRBV19
CDR3aa: CASSMSAVTYEQYF

j_gene: TRBJ1-5
v_gene: TRBV10-3
CDR3aa: CAISEGQVNQPQHF

j_gene: TRBJ2-7
v_gene: TRBV18
CDR3aa: CASSPRTGTYERYF

j_gene: TRBJ2-1
v_gene: TRBV29-1
CDR3aa: CSVGGLAGGAYNEQFF

j_gene: TRBJ2-3
v_gene: TRBV28
CDR3aa: CASRGSGADDTQYF

j_gene: TRBJ2-3
v_gene: TRBV7-9
CDR3aa: CASSLDRGYTDTQYF